This passage covers 23 T cell receptor beta chains from one sample sequenced in a study of cytomegalovirus exposure and HLA in healthy donors. With 60 Vbeta and 13 Jbeta primers, the PCR was carried out. Sequenced by immunoSEQ multiplex PCR; TCRdb stores in-frame clones only, minus some. The profile shows 150,000 to 200,000 clones, roughly four fifths of them singletons. The specimen sequenced was PBMCs. These receptors came from a middle-aged man in good health and CMV-seronegative.

J is TRBJ2-3 and V is TRBV10-3; 11 bases are shared with TRBD2. Trimming at V came to 3 bases and at J to 0 bases, leaving 8 bases not matched to a gene. The CDR3 is 18 residues long. Germline values: CDR1 ENHRY, CDR2 SYGVKD. CDR3 residues: CAISDPGLAAISTDTQYF. DNA of the CDR3: TGTGCCATCAGTGATCCGGGACTAGCGGCAATTAGCACAGATACGCAGTATTTT.

The chain combines TRBV28 with TRBJ2-1, with D perhaps matching TRBD1 (6 bases). The V end lost 3 bases, the J end lost 5 bases, and 11 bases lay between the germline ends. CDR3 length: 14 residues. CDR1 is MDHEN, CDR2 SYDVKM, per germline. This CDR3 is CASSFWDIDNEQFF. CDR3 in DNA: TGTGCCAGCAGTTTCTGGGACATCGACAATGAGCAGTTCTTC.

The sample holds a few counts of this clone. The chain joins TRBV29-1 to TRBJ1-2, with 10 nucleotides matching TRBD1. After removal of 4 bases from V and 6 bases from J, the junction contained 2 bases not matched to a gene. CDR1 is SQVTM and CDR2 is ANQGSEA in the germline V gene. This CDR3 region has 12 residues. The CDR3 nucleotides are TGCAGCGTTGCGGGACAGGGGAATGGCTACACCTTC. Protein: CSVAGQGNGYTF.

The chain has TRBV10-1 and TRBJ2-7, with D possibly TRBD1 on 6 matching bases. The CDR3 is made up of 16 amino acids. V shed 1 base and J shed 5 bases, with 18 bases lying between them. In germline, CDR1 is WNHNN, CDR2 SYGVQD (reference sequence). This chain's CDR3 is CASSEFRYRAPHEQYF. For the CDR3, the DNA is TGCGCCAGCAGTGAGTTTCGTTACAGGGCGCCCCACGAGCAGTACTTC.

Only a few counts were recorded for this clone. The limits of the CDR3 on the DNA are not certain, so only TCRdb's listed CDR3 is given. This sequence joins TRBV28 and TRBJ1-5. The CDR3 region is 12 residues in length, termini included. CDR1 is MDHEN, CDR2 SYDVKM, per germline. Here the CDR3 reads CASSSSAGAQHF.

A single count supports this clone. The rearrangement links TRBV28 to TRBJ1-1; D ambiguous. CDR3 length: 12 amino acids. V was clipped by 1 base and J by 6 bases, with 6 bases between them. Germline CDR1 MDHEN, CDR2 SYDVKM. CDR3 amino acids: CASSLLRAEAFF. DNA of the CDR3: TGTGCCAGCAGTTTATTGAGGGCTGAAGCTTTCTTT.

V gene TRBV14 combines with J gene TRBJ1-4; D is uncertain. CDR3 length: 13 amino acids. V dropped 7 bases and J dropped 5 bases, with 11 bases sitting between them. Per the germline V gene, CDR1 is SGHDN and CDR2 is FVKESK. DNA for the CDR3: TGTGCCAGCACTGCGGGATTCAATGAAAAACTGTTTTTT. Its protein is CASTAGFNEKLFF.

CDR3 nucleotide sequence: TGTGCCAGCAGAGGGACTGCCTCTAGCACAGATACGCAGTATTTT. This gives the protein CASRGTASSTDTQYF. This chain connects TRBV6-6 to TRBJ2-3; the D gene is possibly TRBD2 (6 bases). Per germline, CDR1 MNHNY and CDR2 SVGAGI (reference sequence). The CDR3 loop spans 15 amino acids. Trimming shortened V by 6 bases and J by 0 bases, and 13 bases separated the two germline ends.

V gene TRBV19 combines with J gene TRBJ1-5; 7 bases agree with TRBD1. Germline-derived CDR1 and CDR2 are LNHDA and SQIVND (reference sequence). The CDR3 runs to 14 residues. V was clipped by 4 bases and J by 4 bases; unmatched bases: 4. The CDR3 bases are TGTGCCAGTAGTACGACAGGGCTAAATCAGCCCCAGCATTTT. As protein: CASSTTGLNQPQHF.

The CDR3 DNA is TGTGCCAGCAGCTTACGCAGGTCGGGACTAGCGGGAGGTATATCGAATGAGCAGTTCTTC. Its protein product is CASSLRRSGLAGGISNEQFF. The gene calls are TRBV7-3 and TRBJ2-1; 15 bases agree with TRBD2. Losses at the gene ends were 2 bases for V and 7 bases for J; bases not matched to a gene: 15. The CDR3 sequence is 20 residues long. From germline, CDR1 is SGHTA and CDR2 FQGTGA.

This rearrangement joins TRBV18 to TRBJ2-1; tentatively, D is TRBD1 (6 bases). The V end lost 5 bases, the J end lost 5 bases, and 28 bases lay between the germline ends. Looked up from germline, CDR1 is KGHSH and CDR2 is LQKENI. This CDR3 spans 19 amino acids. The CDR3 here is CASSWGPGLSVARNNEQFF. The CDR3, as DNA: TGTGCCAGCTCATGGGGGCCGGGCCTAAGCGTAGCCAGAAACAATGAGCAGTTCTTC.

The rearrangement links TRBV7-9 to TRBJ2-3, with 14 nucleotides matching TRBD2. The J segment lost 0 bases and the V segment lost 5 bases, leaving 4 bases of the junction unmatched. This CDR3 spans 17 amino acids. Germline values: CDR1 SEHNR, CDR2 FQNEAQ (reference sequence). CDR3 amino acids: CASSRTSGGTSTDTQYF. For the CDR3, the DNA is TGTGCCAGCAGCCGGACTAGCGGGGGGACTAGCACAGATACGCAGTATTTT.

The chain joins TRBV4-2 to TRBJ2-5; 9 bases fit TRBD2. V lost 1 base to trimming and J lost 0 bases; unmatched junction nucleotides: 3. The CDR3 has 16 amino acids. Germline V gene sequence: CDR1 LGHNA, CDR2 YNFKEQ. DNA for the CDR3: TGTGCCAGCAGCCAAGGCTTAGCGGGGGACCAAGAGACCCAGTACTTC. Amino acid sequence: CASSQGLAGDQETQYF.

The rearrangement uses TRBV28 and TRBJ1-1, with TRBD1 matching 7 bases. Per the germline V gene, CDR1 is MDHEN and CDR2 is SYDVKM. The junction had 10 bases not matched to a gene; V was cut back by 9 bases and J by 0 bases. This CDR3 has 15 residues. The CDR3 DNA reads TGTGCCAGTTCCCCCCACGGGACAGTGAACACTGAAGCTTTCTTT. This gives the protein CASSPHGTVNTEAFF. The full variable domain, its missing parts supplied by reference TRBV28 and TRBJ1-1, is DVKVTQSSRYLVKRTGEKVFLECVQDMDHENMFWYRQDPGLGLRLIYFSYDVKMKEKGDIPEGYSVSREKKERFSLILESASTNQTSMYLCASSPHGTVNTEAFFGQGTRLTVV.

This clone came up a few times. V and J are TRBV5-8 and TRBJ1-1; 9 bases line up with TRBD1. V trimming: 4 bases; J trimming: 10 bases; junction bases outside the gene matches: 5. Germline V CDR1 and CDR2: SGHTS, YDEGEE. The CDR3 consists of 12 residues. CDR3 protein: CASSPGQGLAFF. As DNA, the CDR3 is TGTGCCAGCAGCCCCGGACAGGGGCTAGCTTTCTTT.

CDR3 nucleotides: TGCGCCAGCAGTCAATCAAGTGGCGGGGGGATTTCCTACAATGAGCAGTTCTTC. Amino acids: CASSQSSGGGISYNEQFF. The chain is built from TRBV23-1 and TRBJ2-1; TRBD2 aligns across 8 bases. Being an ORF, TRBV23-1 has a function that is uncertain. The CDR3 has 18 amino acids. J gave up 1 base and V 0 bases, and 8 bases lay outside the gene matches.

This clone was detected only once. The chain uses TRBV5-1 and TRBJ1-2; D gene uncertain. Between the trimmed V and J ends, which lost 4 bases and 8 bases, there was a span of 18 bases. Germline V gives CDR1 SGHRS, CDR2 YFSETQ. The CDR3 runs to 14 residues. Here the CDR3 reads CASSMSGGLEGYTF. The DNA for the CDR3 is TGCGCCAGCAGCATGAGTGGAGGCCTGGAGGGCTACACCTTC.

The chain has TRBV7-9 and TRBJ1-4; 8 nucleotides align to TRBD1. Unmatched junction bases numbered 6, after V lost 4 bases and J lost 5 bases. The length of the CDR3 is 15 residues. CDR1 and CDR2 (germline): SEHNR, FQNEAQ (reference sequence). The CDR3 spells CASSSGGQVNEKLFF. CDR3 DNA: TGTGCCAGCAGCTCCGGGGGACAGGTCAATGAAAAACTGTTTTTT.

V is TRBV10-3 and J is TRBJ1-1; D remains unclear. The CDR3 has 12 amino acids. Trimming removed 3 bases from V and 4 bases from J, with 6 bases in between. Germline CDR1 is ENHRY and CDR2 is SYGVKD. CDR3 sequence (DNA): TGTGCCATCAGTGACCGGGGCACTGAAGCTTTCTTT. This codes for CAISDRGTEAFF.

The V and J genes are TRBV19 and TRBJ1-3, with D unclear. Deletions cut 6 bases from V and 0 bases from J, with 15 bases between. The germline CDR1 and CDR2 sequences are LNHDA and SQIVND (reference sequence). This CDR3 comprises 16 residues. CDR3 DNA sequence: TGTGCCAGTAGCCGGGTCCGAACCGCCTCTGGAAACACCATATATTTT. Translated, it gives CASSRVRTASGNTIYF. The full variable domain, rest sourced from reference TRBV19 and TRBJ1-3, is DGGITQSPKYLFRKEGQNVTLSCEQNLNHDAMYWYRQDPGQGLRLIYYSQIVNDFQKGDIAEGYSVSREKKESFPLTVTSAQKNPTAFYLCASSRVRTASGNTIYFGEGSWLTVV.

The chain combines TRBV27 with TRBJ2-1, with 7 bases that match TRBD2. The germline CDR1 and CDR2 sequences are MNHEY and SMNVEV (reference sequence). V lost 0 bases and J lost 8; bases outside the gene matches: 7. This CDR3 region has 15 residues. CDR3 nucleotide sequence: TGTGCCAGCAGTTTATCCGGGAGGCCTGGGCATGAGCAGTTCTTC. Amino acid sequence: CASSLSGRPGHEQFF.

The chain carries TRBV18 and TRBJ1-1; D not certain. The CDR3 spans 13 residues. Germline V gives CDR1 KGHSH, CDR2 LQKENI. Trimming took 3 bases from V and 2 from J, leaving 7 bases between them. For the CDR3, the DNA is TGTGCCAGCTCACCGAGGACTAACACTGAAGCTTTCTTT. Translation gives CASSPRTNTEAFF.

The CDR3 spells CASSEVGALATNEKLFF. The CDR3 DNA reads as TGTGCCAGCAGTGAAGTGGGAGCCTTAGCCACTAATGAAAAACTGTTTTTT. The rearrangement uses TRBV6-1 and TRBJ1-4; no clear D gene. The germline V gene has CDR1 MNHNS and CDR2 SASEGT. There are 17 residues in the CDR3. V gave up 1 base and J gave up 2 bases, with 14 bases separating them.